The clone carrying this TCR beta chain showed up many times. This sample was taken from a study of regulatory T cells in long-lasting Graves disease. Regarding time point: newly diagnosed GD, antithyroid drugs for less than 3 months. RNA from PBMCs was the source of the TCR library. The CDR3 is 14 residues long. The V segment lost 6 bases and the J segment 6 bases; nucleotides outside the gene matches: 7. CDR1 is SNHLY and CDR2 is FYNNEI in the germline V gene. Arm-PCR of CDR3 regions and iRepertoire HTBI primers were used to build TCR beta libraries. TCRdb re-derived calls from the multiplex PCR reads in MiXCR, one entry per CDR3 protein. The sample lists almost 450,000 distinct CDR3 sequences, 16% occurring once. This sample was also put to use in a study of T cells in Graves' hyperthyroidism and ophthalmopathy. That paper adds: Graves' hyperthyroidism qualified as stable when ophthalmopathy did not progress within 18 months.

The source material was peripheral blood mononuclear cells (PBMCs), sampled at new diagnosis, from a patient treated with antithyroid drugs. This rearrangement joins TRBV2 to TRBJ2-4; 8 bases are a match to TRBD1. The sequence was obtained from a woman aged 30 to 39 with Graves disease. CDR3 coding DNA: TGTGCCAGCAGCACGGACAGGGACTTAAACATTCAGTACTTC. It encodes CASSTDRDLNIQYF. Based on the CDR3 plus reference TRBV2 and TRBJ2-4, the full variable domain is EPEVTQTPSHQVTQMGQEVILRCVPISNHLYFYWYRQILGQKVEFLVSFYNNEISEKSEIFDDQFSVERPDGSNFTLKIRSTKLEDSAMYFCASSTDRDLNIQYFGAGTRLSVL.